This is a list of T cell receptor beta chains from one sample in a study of STAT5B mutations in CD4+ large granular lymphocyte leukemia. Generated by immunoSEQ multiplex PCR, the TCRdb table keeps only in-frame clones and is missing some. The sample gives about 30,000 clones, 76% of which show up once; roughly 2% is in the top ten. The sample was CD4+ T cells from blood buffy coats. The receptor source for this set is a human donor in good health. Each CDR3 is given with its conserved first and last residue. Each record gives: clone size, D gene, V gene, J gene, CDR3 DNA, CDR3 protein. The D gene is left open where the match is weak. Clone size appears in some rows only: once, few, many, or a class for an expanded clone.

>-|TRBD2|TRBV7-8|TRBJ2-7
TGTGCCAGCAGCGCGGGACTAGCGGGAACCTACGAGCAGTACTTC
CASSAGLAGTYEQYF
>-|-|TRBV19|TRBJ1-2
TGTGCCAGTAGTCCCCAAGAGAAATCCTATGGCTACACCTTC
CASSPQEKSYGYTF
>-|-|TRBV30|TRBJ1-1
TGTGCCTGGACTCCAGGAAAGGGGTTGAACACTGAAGCTTTCTTT
CAWTPGKGLNTEAFF
>-|-|TRBV5-5|TRBJ1-4
TGTGCCAGCAGCTTGGGGCACACAACTAATGAAAAACTGTTTTTT
CASSLGHTTNEKLFF
>-|TRBD1|TRBV25-1|TRBJ1-1
TGTGCCAGCAGTGAAGCCGGGACAGGGGGCACTGAAGCTTTCTTT
CASSEAGTGGTEAFF
>-|-|TRBV27|TRBJ1-1
TGTGCCAGCTCCAAAAGGCTCATGAACACTGAAGCTTTCTTT
CASSKRLMNTEAFF
>-|-|TRBV5-6|TRBJ2-5
TGTGCCAGCAGCTTGCCAACACACCAAGAGACCCAGTACTTC
CASSLPTHQETQYF
>-|TRBD2|TRBV2|TRBJ2-7
TGTGCCAGCAAGGAAACTAGCGGGGGCCTGGGTTACGAGCAGTACTTC
CASKETSGGLGYEQYF
>-|-|TRBV2|TRBJ1-2
TGTGCCAGCAGAGAATCAGCTAACTATGGCTACACCTTC
CASRESANYGYTF
>-|-|TRBV7-2|TRBJ2-3
TGTGCCAGCCGAGGGACTAGCACAGATACGCAGTATTTT
CASRGTSTDTQYF
>-|-|TRBV19|TRBJ2-5
TGTGCCAGTAGCGAGAGGGAGACCCAGTACTTC
CASSERETQYF
>-|-|TRBV15|TRBJ2-7
TGTGCCACCAGCAGACAGGGGAGCGCCTACGAGCAGTACTTC
CATSRQGSAYEQYF
>-|-|TRBV18|TRBJ2-5
TGTGCCAGCTCACAGGGCATGGAAGAGACCCAGTACTTC
CASSQGMEETQYF
>-|-|TRBV19|TRBJ1-1
TGTGCCAGTAGTATAGAGGGCTCGGCCGCTTTCTTT
CASSIEGSAAFF
>few|-|TRBV9|TRBJ2-3
TGTGCCAGCAGCGTAGGGTGGGGGAGCACAGATACGCAGTATTTT
CASSVGWGSTDTQYF
>-|-|TRBV5-6|TRBJ2-1
TGTGCCAGCAGCTTCTTGGGGCCCGCTTACAATGAGCAGTTCTTC
CASSFLGPAYNEQFF
>-|TRBD2|TRBV7-2|TRBJ2-7
TGTGCCAGCAGCTTAGGACAGGGAGCGGGGGGTTACGAGCAGTACTTC
CASSLGQGAGGYEQYF
>-|-|TRBV5-1|TRBJ2-3
TGCGCCAGCAGCTTGGGAGGAACGGCAGATACGCAGTATTTT
CASSLGGTADTQYF
>-|TRBD2|TRBV9|TRBJ2-7
TGTGCCAGCAGCGCGGGACTAGCGGGAGGGTCCCTCTTTTACGAGCAGTACTTC
CASSAGLAGGSLFYEQYF
>once|-|TRBV11-2|TRBJ2-1
TGTGCCAGCAGCTTAGCCGGCTCCTACAATGAGCAGTTCTTC
CASSLAGSYNEQFF
>-|-|TRBV5-1|TRBJ2-1
TGCGCCAGCAGCCCAGGGACCAACTACAATGAGCAGTTCTTC
CASSPGTNYNEQFF
>once|-|TRBV4-3|TRBJ1-4
TGCGCCAGCAGCCATAGGGGGACAACTAATGAAAAACTGTTTTTT
CASSHRGTTNEKLFF
>-|TRBD2|TRBV4-2|TRBJ2-5
TGTGCCAGCAGCCAAGGTTCAGCGGGGTTGGGGGAGACCCAGTACTTC
CASSQGSAGLGETQYF
>-|-|TRBV7-2|TRBJ1-5
TGTGCCAGCAGCCCACAGGGCTGGCAGCCCCAGCATTTT
CASSPQGWQPQHF
>few|TRBD2|TRBV7-9|TRBJ2-1
TGTGCCAGCAGCTATAGCGGGCATGAGCAGTTCTTC
CASSYSGHEQFF
>-|-|TRBV7-2|TRBJ1-2
TGTGCCAGCAGCTTAGTCGGAGGGAGGGACTATGGCTACACCTTC
CASSLVGGRDYGYTF
>-|-|TRBV6-5|TRBJ1-6
TGTGCCAGCAGTCCGGCCGGGACCGGCAATTCACCCCTCCACTTT
CASSPAGTGNSPLHF
>once|-|TRBV4-3|TRBJ2-7
TGCGCCAGCAGCCAAGCCCTAAGGGCCAGAGAGCAGTACTTC
CASSQALRAREQYF
>-|TRBD2|TRBV5-6|TRBJ2-1
TGTGCCAGCAGCCTCGCTGGTTTATATATTGGCGGGGGGTCCAATGAGCAGTTCTTC
CASSLAGLYIGGGSNEQFF
>-|TRBD1|TRBV18|TRBJ2-2
TGTGCCAGCTCACCAGACAGGGACCTCTCAATAACCGGGGAGCTGTTTTTT
CASSPDRDLSITGELFF
>once|-|TRBV19|TRBJ1-3
TGTGCCAGTAAACCGGGGGGATCTGGAAACACCATATATTTT
CASKPGGSGNTIYF
>-|TRBD1|TRBV6-1|TRBJ2-2
TGTGCCAGCAGGGGGACAGAATCGAACACCGGGGAGCTGTTTTTT
CASRGTESNTGELFF
>-|-|TRBV15|TRBJ1-3
TGTGCCACCAGTGGAGGAGGGAGCTCTGGAAACACCATATATTTT
CATSGGGSSGNTIYF
>few|-|TRBV19|TRBJ2-1
TGTGCCAGTCACGGACTCTACAATGAGCAGTTCTTC
CASHGLYNEQFF
>-|-|TRBV9|TRBJ2-5
TGTGCCAGCAGCGTTTTTCGACTTGGGGCCCAAGAGACCCAGTACTTC
CASSVFRLGAQETQYF
>-|-|TRBV6-4|TRBJ2-1
TGTGCCAGCTCCCGAGAGCTAGAGAGCTCCTACAATGAGCAGTTCTTC
CASSRELESSYNEQFF
>-|-|TRBV7-2|TRBJ1-5
TGTGCCAGCAGCCTAAGAGGCGGGGACGCTAGCAATCAGCCCCAGCATTTT
CASSLRGGDASNQPQHF
>-|TRBD1|TRBV6-1|TRBJ2-7
TGTGCCAGCAGGCCGGGACAGGGCCCCTACGAGCAGTACTTC
CASRPGQGPYEQYF
>once|-|TRBV7-2|TRBJ2-1
TGTGCCAGCAGCCCCCGGTTCGGGCCTTACAATGAGCAGTTCTTC
CASSPRFGPYNEQFF
>-|TRBD1|TRBV6-6|TRBJ1-2
TGTGCCAGCAGTTCCACCTTGGACAGGACCAACTATGGCTACACCTTC
CASSSTLDRTNYGYTF
>-|TRBD1|TRBV5-1|TRBJ2-5
TGCGCCAGCAGCCAACTAAATAGACAGGGGAACCGGGAGACCCAGTACTTC
CASSQLNRQGNRETQYF
>-|TRBD2|TRBV30|TRBJ2-5
TGTGCCTGGAGTGAGCTAGCGGGGGCCTACCAAGAGACCCAGTACTTC
CAWSELAGAYQETQYF
>-|-|TRBV5-6|TRBJ2-7
TGTGCCAGCAGCTTCCGGGCCCCGGGGGCCTACGAGCAGTACTTC
CASSFRAPGAYEQYF
>-|-|TRBV30|TRBJ2-7
TGTGCCTGGAGTCCCCTCGGGACAAGGAGAGACGAGCAGTACTTC
CAWSPLGTRRDEQYF
>-|TRBD1|TRBV4-2|TRBJ1-6
TGTGCCAGCAGCCAAGAGACAGGGGGCGCTTATGTGAACTCACCCCTCCACTTT
CASSQETGGAYVNSPLHF
>-|TRBD2|TRBV5-1|TRBJ2-7
TGCGCCAGCAGCTTTAAGACTAGCGGGCACGAGCAGTACTTC
CASSFKTSGHEQYF
>-|-|TRBV5-6|TRBJ1-1
TGTGCCAGCAGCTTGTGGGCTGATTTCAACACTGAAGCTTTCTTT
CASSLWADFNTEAFF
>-|TRBD1|TRBV18|TRBJ1-6
TGTGCCAGCTCACACGACAGGGGTGGTTCACCCCTCCACTTT
CASSHDRGGSPLHF
>-|-|TRBV6-1|TRBJ1-1
TGTGCCAGCAGTGAAATGGGAGGCAGACCCACTGAAGCTTTCTTT
CASSEMGGRPTEAFF
>few|-|TRBV6-5|TRBJ1-1
TGTGCCAGCAGTTACTCGAATATAGGCAACACTGAAGCTTTCTTT
CASSYSNIGNTEAFF
>-|-|TRBV18|TRBJ2-7
TGTGCCAGCTCACCAAGCTTGACAGGTGCAAACTACGAGCAGTACTTC
CASSPSLTGANYEQYF
>-|-|TRBV19|TRBJ1-5
TGTGCCAGTAGTATTTTCGCCAGCGGGGCGGGGAATCAGCCCCAGCATTTT
CASSIFASGAGNQPQHF
>-|TRBD1|TRBV29-1|TRBJ1-5
TGCAGCGTAGCCGGGACAGCCAAAAATCAGCCCCAGCATTTT
CSVAGTAKNQPQHF
>-|-|TRBV29-1|TRBJ2-3
TGCAGCGTTGAAAAACCCCCCACAGATACGCAGTATTTT
CSVEKPPTDTQYF
>-|-|TRBV5-4|TRBJ2-7
TGTGCCAGCAGCTTGGAAGGCCTAGATGGCCACGAGCAGTACTTC
CASSLEGLDGHEQYF
>-|-|TRBV30|TRBJ2-1
TGTGCCTGGACCGCAACACGGGGGAATGAGCAGTTCTTC
CAWTATRGNEQFF
>-|TRBD1|TRBV5-5|TRBJ1-1
TGTGCCAGCAGCTCGATCGACAGGGCTGAAGCTTTCTTT
CASSSIDRAEAFF
>-|-|TRBV20-1|TRBJ1-3
TGCAGTGCGGGGGAAGGAAACACCATATATTTT
CSAGEGNTIYF